The entry below gives a single T cell receptor (beta chain) sequence along with its context. TCRdb's copy holds only in-frame clones and misses some; the assay was immunoSEQ multiplex PCR. The profile covers 30,000 to 35,000 clones, with around 90% appearing a single time and around 7% taken by the ten largest. These data originate in a study of T cells in tuberculosis. Across the study: In South Africa, adults with active tuberculosis were compared with IGRA-negative and latently infected IGRA-positive adolescents. Within 7 days of starting treatment, or before, PBMC were stored.

As for time point: new active TB diagnosis, blood taken before or within 7 days of starting treatment. V lost 5 bases, J lost 4 bases, and 7 bases stayed unmatched. Looked up from germline, CDR1 is MRHNA and CDR2 is SNTAGT. CDR3 length equals 16 residues. The clonotype originates from an adult with tuberculosis. Some clones in this sample may be carry-over from other donors' samples. The chain uses TRBV6-4 and TRBJ2-3; 12 bases map to TRBD2. The starting material was PBMCs, obtained at tuberculosis diagnosis. The CDR3 DNA reads as TGTGCCAGCAGTCTCGCCCCTAGCGGGGGGGCAGATACGCAGTATTTT. This gives the protein CASSLAPSGGADTQYF.